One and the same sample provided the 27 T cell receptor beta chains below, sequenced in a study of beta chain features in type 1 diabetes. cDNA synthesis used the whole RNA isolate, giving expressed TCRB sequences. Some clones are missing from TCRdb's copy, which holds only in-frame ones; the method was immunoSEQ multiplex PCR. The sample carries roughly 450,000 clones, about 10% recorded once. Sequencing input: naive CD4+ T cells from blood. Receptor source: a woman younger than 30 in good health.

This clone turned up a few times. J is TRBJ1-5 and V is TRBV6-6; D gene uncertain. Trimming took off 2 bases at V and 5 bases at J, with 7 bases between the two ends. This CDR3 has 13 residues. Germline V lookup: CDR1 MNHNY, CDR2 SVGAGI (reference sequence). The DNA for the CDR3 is TGTGCCAGCAGTTACCGAGGGTATCAGCCCCAGCATTTT. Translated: CASSYRGYQPQHF.

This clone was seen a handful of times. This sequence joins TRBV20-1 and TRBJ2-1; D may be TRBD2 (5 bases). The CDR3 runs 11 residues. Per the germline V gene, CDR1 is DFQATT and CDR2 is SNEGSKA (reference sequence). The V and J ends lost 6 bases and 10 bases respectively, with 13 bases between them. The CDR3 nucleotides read TGCAGTGCACCTGGCTGGGAGGAGCAGTTCTTC. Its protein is CSAPGWEEQFF.

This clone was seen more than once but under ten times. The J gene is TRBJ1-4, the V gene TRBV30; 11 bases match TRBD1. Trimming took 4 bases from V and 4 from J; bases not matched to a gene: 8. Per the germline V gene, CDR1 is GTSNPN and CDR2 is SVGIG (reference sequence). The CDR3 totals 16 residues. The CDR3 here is CAWTRDRGTGNEKLFF. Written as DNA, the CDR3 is TGTGCCTGGACCCGGGACAGGGGGACCGGTAATGAAAAACTGTTTTTT.

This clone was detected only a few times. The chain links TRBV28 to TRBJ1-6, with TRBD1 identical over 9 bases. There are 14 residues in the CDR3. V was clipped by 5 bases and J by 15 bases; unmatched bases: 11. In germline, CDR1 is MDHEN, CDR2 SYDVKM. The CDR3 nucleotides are TGTGCCAGCAGTCGGGACAGGGTACGATTTCTCCTCCACTTT. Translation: CASSRDRVRFLLHF.

The CDR3 loop reads CASGAFHEQFF. The CDR3 DNA reads TGTGCTAGTGGTGCTTTCCATGAGCAGTTCTTC. The chain has TRBV12-5 and TRBJ2-1; D not certain. The germline gives CDR1 LGHNT, CDR2 FRNRAP. V shed 5 bases and J shed 8 bases, with 7 bases lying between them. The CDR3 has 11 residues. The full variable domain, rest sourced from reference TRBV12-5 and TRBJ2-1, is DARVTQTPRHKVTEMGQEVTMRCQPILGHNTVFWYRQTMMQGLELLAYFRNRAPLDDSGMPKDRFSAEMPDATLATLKIQPSEPRDSAVYFCASGAFHEQFFGPGTRLTVL.

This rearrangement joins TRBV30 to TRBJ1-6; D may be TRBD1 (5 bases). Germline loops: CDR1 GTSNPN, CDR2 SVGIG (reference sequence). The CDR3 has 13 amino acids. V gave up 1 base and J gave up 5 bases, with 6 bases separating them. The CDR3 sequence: CAWSEQDNSPLHF. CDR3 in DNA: TGTGCCTGGAGTGAACAGGATAATTCACCCCTCCACTTT.

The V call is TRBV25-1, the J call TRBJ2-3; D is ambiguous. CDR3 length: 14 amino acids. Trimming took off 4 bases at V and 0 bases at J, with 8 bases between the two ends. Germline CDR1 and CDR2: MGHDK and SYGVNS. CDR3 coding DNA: TGTGCCAGCAGTGTTACGGCTAGCACAGATACGCAGTATTTT. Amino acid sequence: CASSVTASTDTQYF.

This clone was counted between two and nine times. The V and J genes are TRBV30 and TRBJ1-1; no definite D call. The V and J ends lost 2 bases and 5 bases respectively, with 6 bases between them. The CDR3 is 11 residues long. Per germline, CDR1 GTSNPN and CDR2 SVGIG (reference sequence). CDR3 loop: CAWSSETEAFF. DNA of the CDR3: TGTGCCTGGAGTAGCGAGACTGAAGCTTTCTTT.

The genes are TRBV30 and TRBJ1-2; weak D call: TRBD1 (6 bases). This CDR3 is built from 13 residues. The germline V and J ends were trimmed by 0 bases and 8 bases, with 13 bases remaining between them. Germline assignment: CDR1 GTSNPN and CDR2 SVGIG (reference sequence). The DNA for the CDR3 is TGTGCCTGGAGTGTGGGACCCAGGGGAGGCTACACCTTC. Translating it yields CAWSVGPRGGYTF.

The CDR3, as DNA: TGCGCCAGCAGCTTGGTAGCCACATCGGGCACCGGGGAGCTGTTTTTT. Its translation: CASSLVATSGTGELFF. V usage is TRBV5-1 and J usage is TRBJ2-2, with D unresolved. Per germline, CDR1 SGHRS and CDR2 YFSETQ. The length of the CDR3 is 16 residues. V shed 0 bases and J shed 4 bases, with 13 bases lying between them.

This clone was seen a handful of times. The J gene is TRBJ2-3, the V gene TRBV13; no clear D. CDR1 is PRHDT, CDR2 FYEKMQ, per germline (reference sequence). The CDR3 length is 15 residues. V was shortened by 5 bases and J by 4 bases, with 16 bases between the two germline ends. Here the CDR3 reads CASSPLNRAPDTQYF. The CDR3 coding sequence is TGTGCCAGCAGCCCGCTAAATAGGGCCCCAGATACGCAGTATTTT. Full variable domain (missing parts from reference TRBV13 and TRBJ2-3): AAGVIQSPRHLIKEKRETATLKCYPIPRHDTVYWYQQGPGQDPQFLISFYEKMQSDKGSIPDRFSAQQFSDYHSELNMSSLELGDSALYFCASSPLNRAPDTQYFGPGTRLTVL.

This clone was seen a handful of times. CDR3 DNA sequence: TGTGCCAGCAGGACAGGGGGTCCCTACGAGCAGTACTTC. Amino acid sequence: CASRTGGPYEQYF. This chain joins TRBV2 and TRBJ2-7; 9 positions agree with TRBD1. The CDR3 has 13 amino acids. Unmatched junction bases numbered 2, after V lost 6 bases and J lost 2 bases. Germline V gene lookup returns CDR1 SNHLY and CDR2 FYNNEI. The full variable domain, with the rest looked up from reference TRBV2 and TRBJ2-7, is EPEVTQTPSHQVTQMGQEVILRCVPISNHLYFYWYRQILGQKVEFLVSFYNNEISEKSEIFDDQFSVERPDGSNFTLKIRSTKLEDSAMYFCASRTGGPYEQYFGPGTRLTVT.

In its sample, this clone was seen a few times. The CDR3 reads CASRDRDTGANVLTF. Here the CDR3 DNA reads TGTGCCAGCAGGGACAGGGATACTGGGGCCAACGTCCTGACTTTC. The chain links TRBV7-8 to TRBJ2-6, with 8 nucleotides matching TRBD1. Germline V gives CDR1 SGHVS, CDR2 FQNEAQ. Trimming cost V 6 bases and J 2 bases; bases outside gene matches: 3. The CDR3 extends over 15 amino acids.

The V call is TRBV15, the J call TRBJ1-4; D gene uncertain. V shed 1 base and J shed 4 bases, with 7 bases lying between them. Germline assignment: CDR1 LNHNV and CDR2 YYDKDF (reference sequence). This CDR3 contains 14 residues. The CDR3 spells CATSRGRNNEKLFF. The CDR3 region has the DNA TGTGCCACCAGCAGAGGGCGGAATAATGAAAAACTGTTTTTT.

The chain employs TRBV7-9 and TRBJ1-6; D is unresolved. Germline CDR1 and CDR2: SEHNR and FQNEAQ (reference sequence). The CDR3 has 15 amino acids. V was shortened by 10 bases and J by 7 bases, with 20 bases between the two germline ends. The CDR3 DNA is TGTGCCACCTCGGTCCAGACAATATACAATTCACCCCTCCACTTT. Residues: CATSVQTIYNSPLHF. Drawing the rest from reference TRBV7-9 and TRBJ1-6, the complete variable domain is DTGVSQNPRHKITKRGQNVTFRCDPISEHNRLYWYRQTLGQGPEFLTYFQNEAQLEKSRLLSDRFSAERPKGSFSTLEIQRTEQGDSAMYLCATSVQTIYNSPLHFGNGTRLTVT.

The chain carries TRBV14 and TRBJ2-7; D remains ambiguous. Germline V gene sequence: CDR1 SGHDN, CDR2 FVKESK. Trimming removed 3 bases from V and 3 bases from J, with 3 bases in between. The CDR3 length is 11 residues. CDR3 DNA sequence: TGTGCCAGCAGCCATATCTACGAGCAGTACTTC. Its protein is CASSHIYEQYF. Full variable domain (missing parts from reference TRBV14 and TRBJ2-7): EAGVTQFPSHSVIEKGQTVTLRCDPISGHDNLYWYRRVMGKEIKFLLHFVKESKQDESGMPNNRFLAERTGGTYSTLKVQPAELEDSGVYFCASSHIYEQYFGPGTRLTVT.

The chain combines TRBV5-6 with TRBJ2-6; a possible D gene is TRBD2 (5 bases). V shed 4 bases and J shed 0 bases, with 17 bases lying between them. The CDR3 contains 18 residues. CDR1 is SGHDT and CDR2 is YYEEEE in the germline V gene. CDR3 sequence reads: CASSHRRFPSSGANVLTF. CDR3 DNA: TGTGCCAGCAGCCACCGGAGGTTCCCTAGCTCTGGGGCCAACGTCCTGACTTTC.

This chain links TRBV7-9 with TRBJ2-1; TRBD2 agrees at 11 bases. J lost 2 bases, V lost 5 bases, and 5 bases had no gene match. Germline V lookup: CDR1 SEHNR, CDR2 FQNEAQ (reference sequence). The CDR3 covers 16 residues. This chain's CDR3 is CASSEIAGGTYNEQFF. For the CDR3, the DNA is TGTGCCAGCAGCGAAATAGCGGGAGGGACCTACAATGAGCAGTTCTTC.

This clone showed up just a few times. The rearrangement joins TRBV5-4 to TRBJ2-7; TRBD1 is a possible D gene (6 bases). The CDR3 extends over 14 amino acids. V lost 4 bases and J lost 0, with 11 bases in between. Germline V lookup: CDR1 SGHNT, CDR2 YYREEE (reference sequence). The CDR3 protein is CASSIPTGSYEQYF. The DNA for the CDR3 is TGTGCCAGCAGCATACCGACAGGCTCCTACGAGCAGTACTTC.

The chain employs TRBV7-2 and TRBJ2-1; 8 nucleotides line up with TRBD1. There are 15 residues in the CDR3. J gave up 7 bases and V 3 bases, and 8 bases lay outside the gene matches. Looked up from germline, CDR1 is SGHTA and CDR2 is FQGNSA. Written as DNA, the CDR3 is TGTGCCAGCAGCTTGGACAGGGTCTTAGGAAATGAGCAGTTCTTC. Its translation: CASSLDRVLGNEQFF.

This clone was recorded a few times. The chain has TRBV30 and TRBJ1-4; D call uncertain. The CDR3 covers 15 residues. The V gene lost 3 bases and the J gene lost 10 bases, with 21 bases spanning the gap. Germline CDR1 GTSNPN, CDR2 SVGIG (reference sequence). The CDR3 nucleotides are TGTGCCTGGAGCACCCGACGGAGCGGGTATGGAAAACTGTTTTTT. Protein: CAWSTRRSGYGKLFF.

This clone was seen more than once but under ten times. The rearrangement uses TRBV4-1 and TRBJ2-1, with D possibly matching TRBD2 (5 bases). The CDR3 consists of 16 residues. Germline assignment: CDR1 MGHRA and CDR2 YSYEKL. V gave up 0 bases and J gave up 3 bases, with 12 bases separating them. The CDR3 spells CASSQDSREYYNEQFF. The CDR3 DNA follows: TGCGCCAGCAGCCAAGACAGTAGGGAGTACTACAATGAGCAGTTCTTC.

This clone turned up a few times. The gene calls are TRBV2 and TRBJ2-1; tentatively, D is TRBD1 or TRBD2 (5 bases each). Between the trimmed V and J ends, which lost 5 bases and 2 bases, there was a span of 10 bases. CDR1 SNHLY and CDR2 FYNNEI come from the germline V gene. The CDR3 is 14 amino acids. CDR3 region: CASSYRRTYNEQFF. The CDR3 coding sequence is TGTGCCAGCAGTTACAGGAGGACCTACAATGAGCAGTTCTTC.

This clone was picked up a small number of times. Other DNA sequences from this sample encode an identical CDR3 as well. In nucleotides, the CDR3 is TGTGCCAGCTCTCGGCAAGAGACCCAGTACTTC. Its protein product is CASSRQETQYF. The rearrangement joins TRBV18 to TRBJ2-5; D unresolved. Germline values: CDR1 KGHSH, CDR2 LQKENI. The CDR3 totals 11 residues. Trimming took off 6 bases at V and 2 bases at J, with 4 bases between the two ends.

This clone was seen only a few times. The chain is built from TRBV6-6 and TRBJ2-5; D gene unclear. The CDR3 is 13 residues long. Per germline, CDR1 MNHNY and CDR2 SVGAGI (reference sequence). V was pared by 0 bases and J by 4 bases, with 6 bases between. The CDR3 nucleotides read TGTGCCAGCAGTTACTCGAACCCAGAGACCCAGTACTTC. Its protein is CASSYSNPETQYF.

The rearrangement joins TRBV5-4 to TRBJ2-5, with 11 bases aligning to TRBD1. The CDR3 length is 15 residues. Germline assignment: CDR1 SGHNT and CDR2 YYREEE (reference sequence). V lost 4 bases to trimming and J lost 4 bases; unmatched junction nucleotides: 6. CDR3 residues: CASSDPDRGPETQYF. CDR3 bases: TGTGCCAGCAGCGATCCGGACAGGGGGCCAGAGACCCAGTACTTC.

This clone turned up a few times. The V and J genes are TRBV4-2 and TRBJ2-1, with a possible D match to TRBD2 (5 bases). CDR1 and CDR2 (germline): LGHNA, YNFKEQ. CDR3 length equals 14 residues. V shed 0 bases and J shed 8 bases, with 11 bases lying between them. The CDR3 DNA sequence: TGTGCCAGCAGCCAAGAGGGGAGTACAGATGAGCAGTTCTTC. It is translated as CASSQEGSTDEQFF.